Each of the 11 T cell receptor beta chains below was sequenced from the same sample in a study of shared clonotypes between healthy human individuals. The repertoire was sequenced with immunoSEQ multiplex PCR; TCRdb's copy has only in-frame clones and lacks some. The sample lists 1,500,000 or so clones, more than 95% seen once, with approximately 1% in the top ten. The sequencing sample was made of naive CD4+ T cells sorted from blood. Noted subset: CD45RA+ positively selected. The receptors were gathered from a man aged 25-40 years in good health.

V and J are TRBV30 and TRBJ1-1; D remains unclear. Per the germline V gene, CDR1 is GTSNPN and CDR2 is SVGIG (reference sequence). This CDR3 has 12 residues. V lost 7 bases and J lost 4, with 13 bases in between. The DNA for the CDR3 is TGTGCCTTGATTAGTGGGTTCACTGAAGCTTTCTTT. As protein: CALISGFTEAFF.

DNA for the CDR3: TGCAGCGTTGAAGGGGGGAGACAGGGCGTTGTCCGCTATGGCTACACCTTC. Translated, it gives CSVEGGRQGVVRYGYTF. The chain is built from TRBV29-1 and TRBJ1-2; TRBD1 matches 7 bases. The CDR3 runs 17 residues. Looked up from germline, CDR1 is SQVTM and CDR2 is ANQGSEA. Germline trimming cut 1 base from V and 4 bases from J; bases unmatched to any gene: 15.

The CDR3 nucleotides are TGTGCCAGTAGCGCATATCCCCTAGCGGGGTACAATGAGCAGTTCTTC. Its protein product is CASSAYPLAGYNEQFF. The chain joins TRBV19 to TRBJ2-1, with 9 bases fitting TRBD2. The germline V gene encodes CDR1 LNHDA and CDR2 SQIVND (reference sequence). This CDR3 spans 16 amino acids. V was pared by 6 bases and J by 4 bases, with 10 bases of the junction left unmatched.

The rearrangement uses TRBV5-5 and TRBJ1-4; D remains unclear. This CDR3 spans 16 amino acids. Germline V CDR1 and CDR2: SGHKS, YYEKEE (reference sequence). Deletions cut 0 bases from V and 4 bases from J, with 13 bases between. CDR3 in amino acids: CASSLADWYLNEKLFF. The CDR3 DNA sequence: TGTGCCAGCAGCTTGGCCGACTGGTATCTTAATGAAAAACTGTTTTTT.

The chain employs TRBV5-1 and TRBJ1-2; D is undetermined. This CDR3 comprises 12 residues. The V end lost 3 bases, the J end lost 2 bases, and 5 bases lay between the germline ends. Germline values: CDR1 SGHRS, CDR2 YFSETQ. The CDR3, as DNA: TGCGCCAGCAGCTCCAGGAACTATGGCTACACCTTC. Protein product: CASSSRNYGYTF.

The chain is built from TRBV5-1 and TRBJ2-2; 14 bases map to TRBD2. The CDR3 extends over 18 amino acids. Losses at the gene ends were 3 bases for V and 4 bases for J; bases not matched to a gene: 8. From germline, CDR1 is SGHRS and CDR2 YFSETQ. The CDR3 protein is CASSSGLAGGLGTGELFF. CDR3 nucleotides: TGCGCCAGCAGCTCAGGACTAGCGGGAGGTTTGGGCACCGGGGAGCTGTTTTTT. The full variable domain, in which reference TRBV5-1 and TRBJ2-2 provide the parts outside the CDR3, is KAGVTQTPRYLIKTRGQQVTLSCSPISGHRSVSWYQQTPGQGLQFLFEYFSETQRNKGNFPGRFSGRQFSNSRSEMNVSTLELGDSALYLCASSSGLAGGLGTGELFFGEGSRLTVL.

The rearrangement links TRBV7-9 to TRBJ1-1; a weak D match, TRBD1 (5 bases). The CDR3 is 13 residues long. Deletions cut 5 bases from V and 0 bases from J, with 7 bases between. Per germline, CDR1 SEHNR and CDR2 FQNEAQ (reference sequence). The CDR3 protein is CASSRTMNTEAFF. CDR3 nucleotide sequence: TGTGCCAGCAGCCGGACAATGAACACTGAAGCTTTCTTT.

CDR3 protein: CASSLLTHARPETQYF. DNA for the CDR3: TGCGCCAGCAGCCTACTAACTCACGCACGCCCAGAGACCCAGTACTTC. The J gene is TRBJ2-5, the V gene TRBV5-1; no clear D gene. This CDR3 has 16 residues. Germline V lookup: CDR1 SGHRS, CDR2 YFSETQ. Trimming removed 4 bases from V and 4 bases from J, with 20 bases in between.

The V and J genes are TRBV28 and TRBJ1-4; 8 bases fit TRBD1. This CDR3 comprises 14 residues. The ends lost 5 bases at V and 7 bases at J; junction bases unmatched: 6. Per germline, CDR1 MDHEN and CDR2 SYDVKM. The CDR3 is CASSQDRDREKLFF. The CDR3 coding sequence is TGTGCCAGCAGTCAGGACAGGGACCGTGAAAAACTGTTTTTT.

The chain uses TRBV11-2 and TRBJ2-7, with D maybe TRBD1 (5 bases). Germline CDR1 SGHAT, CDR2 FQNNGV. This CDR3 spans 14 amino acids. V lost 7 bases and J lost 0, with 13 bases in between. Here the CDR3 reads CASNYRQSSYEQYF. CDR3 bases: TGTGCCAGCAACTACCGACAGAGCTCCTACGAGCAGTACTTC. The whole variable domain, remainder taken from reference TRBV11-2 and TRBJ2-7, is EAGVAQSPRYKIIEKRQSVAFWCNPISGHATLYWYQQILGQGPKLLIQFQNNGVVDDSQLPKDRFSAERLKGVDSTLKIQPAKLEDSAVYLCASNYRQSSYEQYFGPGTRLTVT.

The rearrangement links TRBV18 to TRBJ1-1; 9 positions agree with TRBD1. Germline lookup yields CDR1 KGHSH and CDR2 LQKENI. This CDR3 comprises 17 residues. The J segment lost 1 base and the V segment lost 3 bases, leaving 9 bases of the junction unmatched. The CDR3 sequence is CASSPLGQGVGNTEAFF. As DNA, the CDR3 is TGTGCCAGCTCACCCTTGGGACAGGGCGTGGGGAACACTGAAGCTTTCTTT.